The present TCR beta chain was sequenced within a study of T cell responses to AZD1222 COVID-19 vaccine. Trimming cost V 1 base and J 5 bases; bases outside gene matches: 4. Germline V gene lookup returns CDR1 LNHDA and CDR2 SQIVND (reference sequence). This CDR3 has 15 residues. This clone was seen once. Clones were sequenced by immunoSEQ multiplex PCR, and TCRdb holds only the in-frame ones, with some missing. The table records over 75,000 clones, more than 80% of them present only once. The sequence was obtained from an adult who received the AZD1222 COVID-19 vaccine. This sample comprised peripheral blood, obtained 28 days after the second AZD1222 dose. The J gene is TRBJ1-5, the V gene TRBV19; 8 nucleotides align to TRBD1. The CDR3 is CASSIGAGGHQPQHF. CDR3 bases: TGTGCCAGTAGTATAGGGGCAGGGGGCCATCAGCCCCAGCATTTT.